Shown below are 28 T cell receptor beta chains from a single sample sequenced in a study of graft-versus-host responses after intestinal transplantation. The antigens these receptors bind are not known. Profiled with immunoSEQ multiplex PCR; TCRdb holds only in-frame clones, not every one. The profile shows 90,000 to 150,000 clones, around 93% of them singletons. The material sequenced was unstimulated CD4+ T cells sorted from spleen or lymph node cells, taken before intestinal transplant. Receptor source: a human donor who received an intestinal transplant.

V gene TRBV5-1 combines with J gene TRBJ1-1; no firm D call. V was pared by 4 bases and J by 3 bases, with 10 bases between. Germline V gene data show CDR1 as SGHRS and CDR2 as YFSETQ. This CDR3 comprises 13 residues. The CDR3 bases are TGCGCCAGCAGCCCGGATGGGGACACTGAAGCTTTCTTT. Protein sequence: CASSPDGDTEAFF.

The V and J genes are TRBV1 and TRBJ2-1; the D call TRBD2 from the table was never checked on the DNA. TRBV1 is marked as a pseudogene. The CDR3 extends over 14 amino acids. The CDR3 here is CTSSHPTRNNEQFF. As DNA, the CDR3 is TGCACCAGCAGCCACCCCACTAGAAACAATGAGCAGTTCTTC.

The chain combines TRBV6-1 with TRBJ2-1, with a tentative D call TRBD2 (5 bases). The CDR3 covers 16 residues. V was clipped by 1 base and J by 4 bases, with 14 bases between them. CDR1 is MNHNS and CDR2 is SASEGT in the germline V gene. This CDR3 is CASSEEEAAEYNEQFF. CDR3 DNA sequence: TGTGCCAGCAGTGAAGAGGAGGCAGCTGAATACAATGAGCAGTTCTTC.

With respect to this clone: Mismatch with germline at one junction end may stem from a read error. This CDR3 is also generated by other DNA sequences in the sample. V is TRBV7-7 and J is TRBJ2-1; 7 positions match TRBD1. Germline loops: CDR1 SSHAT, CDR2 FNYEAQ (reference sequence). The CDR3 is made up of 13 amino acids. The CDR3 region is CASSPRTGAEQFF. In nucleotides, the CDR3 is TGTGCTAGCAGCCCCCGGACAGGTGCTGAGCAGTTCTTC.

The chain links TRBV11-2 to TRBJ2-3, with TRBD2 matching over 7 bases. This CDR3 has 15 residues. With V trimmed by 3 bases and J by 1 base, 4 bases remained unmatched. Germline lookup yields CDR1 SGHAT and CDR2 FQNNGV. The CDR3 DNA reads TGTGCCAGCAGCTTGAGGCTAGCGGGCACAGATACGCAGTATTTT. It is translated as CASSLRLAGTDTQYF.

This sequence joins TRBV28 and TRBJ1-4; D is uncertain. The CDR3 length is 15 residues. Trimming cost V 6 bases and J 7 bases, with 18 bases left between them. CDR1 is MDHEN and CDR2 is SYDVKM in the germline V gene. CDR3: CASSSPLLAREKLFF. In nucleotides, the CDR3 is TGTGCCAGCAGCTCGCCTTTGCTCGCCCGTGAAAAACTGTTTTTT.

The chain joins TRBV7-9 to TRBJ1-1; 7 bases are shared with TRBD1. The CDR3 extends over 14 amino acids. With V trimmed by 5 bases and J by 1 base, 4 bases remained unmatched. Germline loops: CDR1 SEHNR, CDR2 FQNEAQ (reference sequence). The CDR3 DNA reads TGTGCCAGCAGCGTGGGACAGAAGAACACTGAAGCTTTCTTT. Its translation: CASSVGQKNTEAFF.

The rearrangement joins TRBV6-1 to TRBJ2-7, with D perhaps being TRBD1 or TRBD2 (5 bases each). The V end lost 6 bases, the J end lost 4 bases, and 16 bases lay between the germline ends. CDR1 is MNHNS, CDR2 SASEGT, per germline. The CDR3 has 14 amino acids. CDR3 coding DNA: TGTGCCAGCAGAGAAAGGGACGCCAAATACGAGCAGTACTTC. Protein product: CASRERDAKYEQYF.

The chain combines TRBV28 with TRBJ2-5, with D perhaps matching TRBD1 (5 bases). CDR1 MDHEN and CDR2 SYDVKM come from the germline V gene. Trimming took off 4 bases at V and 2 bases at J, with 11 bases between the two ends. This CDR3 is 14 amino acids long. The CDR3 DNA reads as TGTGCCAGCAGTTCAGGGCAGGCTCAAGAGACCCAGTACTTC. Amino acid sequence: CASSSGQAQETQYF.

In its sample, this clone was seen once. This rearrangement joins TRBV16 to TRBJ1-1; D remains unclear. Trimming stripped 1 base from V and 10 bases from J, with 13 bases between. Germline V lookup: CDR1 KGHSY, CDR2 FQNENV. CDR3 size: 13 residues. In DNA form, the CDR3 reads TGTGCCAGCAGCCAATTGATATCCAACGGAGCTTTCTTT. Encoded protein: CASSQLISNGAFF.

Turning to this clone: Other DNA sequences in this sample translate to the same CDR3. The chain joins TRBV14 to TRBJ2-3; D is ambiguous. Looked up from germline, CDR1 is SGHDN and CDR2 is FVKESK. The CDR3 sequence is 11 residues long. V lost 3 bases and J 3 bases, leaving 1 base between the germline ends. Here the CDR3 DNA reads TGTGCCAGCAGCCATACAGATACGCAGTATTTT. It translates to CASSHTDTQYF.

The rearrangement uses TRBV4-2 and TRBJ2-3, with 9 nucleotides matching TRBD2. The V gene's germline CDR1 is LGHNA and CDR2 YNFKEQ. This CDR3 spans 15 amino acids. V shed 0 bases, J shed 5 bases, and the junction held 3 bases outside the gene matches. For the CDR3, the DNA is TGTGCCAGCAGCCAAGATGCGGGAGGGAGAGATACGCAGTATTTT. Residues: CASSQDAGGRDTQYF.

The chain recombines TRBV7-8 with TRBJ1-2; D possibly corresponds to TRBD1 (5 bases). This CDR3 is 14 amino acids long. V was clipped by 5 bases and J by 4 bases, with 14 bases between them. Germline V gives CDR1 SGHVS, CDR2 FQNEAQ. CDR3 DNA: TGTGCCAGCAGCGTTATCGGGACCGCCTATGGCTACACCTTC. It codes for CASSVIGTAYGYTF.

The genes are TRBV28 and TRBJ1-2, with TRBD1 matching over 7 bases. This CDR3 region has 12 residues. Germline V gene lookup returns CDR1 MDHEN and CDR2 SYDVKM. The V and J ends lost 7 bases and 6 bases, in that order; junction bases with no gene match: 5. CDR3 loop: CASNRGWNGYTF. The CDR3 DNA is TGTGCCAGCAACAGGGGATGGAATGGCTACACCTTC.

The gene calls are TRBV5-5 and TRBJ1-1; TRBD1 is a possible D gene (5 bases). This CDR3 is built from 15 residues. V lost 0 bases and J lost 5, with 14 bases in between. Germline V CDR1 and CDR2: SGHKS, YYEKEE (reference sequence). The CDR3 sequence: CASSLAGGRKTEAFF. CDR3 DNA: TGTGCCAGCAGCTTGGCCGGGGGGAGGAAGACTGAAGCTTTCTTT. Full variable domain (rest looked up from reference TRBV5-5 and TRBJ1-1): DAGVTQSPTHLIKTRGQQVTLRCSPISGHKSVSWYQQVLGQGPQFIFQYYEKEERGRGNFPDRFSARQFPNYSSELNVNALLLGDSALYLCASSLAGGRKTEAFFGQGTRLTVV.

This sequence joins TRBV6-5 and TRBJ2-6, with D perhaps being TRBD1 or TRBD2 (5 bases each). Between the trimmed V and J ends, which lost 0 bases and 2 bases, there was a span of 8 bases. The CDR3 has 16 amino acids. In germline, CDR1 is MNHEY, CDR2 SVGAGI. CDR3 coding DNA: TGTGCCAGCAGTTACTCGTGGGGACCTGGGGCCAACGTCCTGACTTTC. Amino acids: CASSYSWGPGANVLTF.

This CDR3 reads CASRGTVIYNEQFF. In DNA form, the CDR3 reads TGTGCCAGCAGAGGGACAGTGATCTACAATGAGCAGTTCTTC. The rearrangement links TRBV6-5 to TRBJ2-1, with 7 positions matching TRBD1. This CDR3 region has 14 residues. Germline-derived CDR1 and CDR2 are MNHEY and SVGAGI. J was trimmed by 3 bases and V by 6 bases; bases with no gene match: 5.

This clone was detected once. The genes are TRBV30 and TRBJ1-2, with a possible D match to TRBD1 (6 bases). CDR1 and CDR2 (germline): GTSNPN, SVGIG (reference sequence). V was trimmed by 2 bases and J by 8 bases, leaving 12 bases between them. The CDR3 covers 12 residues. CDR3 loop: CAWSQTQGGYTF. CDR3 coding DNA: TGTGCCTGGAGTCAAACCCAGGGGGGCTACACCTTC.

The sample holds one count of this clone. This chain joins TRBV28 and TRBJ2-6; D unresolved. The V gene lost 3 bases and the J gene lost 0 bases, with 9 bases spanning the gap. The CDR3 totals 16 residues. Germline CDR1 reads MDHEN; CDR2 reads SYDVKM. DNA for the CDR3: TGTGCCAGCAGTTTGTTCCGAAGCTCTGGGGCCAACGTCCTGACTTTC. Translation gives CASSLFRSSGANVLTF.

This clone was observed a few times. This chain uses TRBV9 with TRBJ2-3; D remains ambiguous. Per germline, CDR1 SGDLS and CDR2 YYNGEE. This CDR3 is 14 amino acids long. V lost 0 bases to trimming and J lost 0 bases, with 5 bases between them. The CDR3, as DNA: TGTGCCAGCAGCGTAGGGCTCAGCACAGATACGCAGTATTTT. Protein sequence: CASSVGLSTDTQYF.

The gene calls are TRBV6-1 and TRBJ2-7; TRBD1 matches 10 bases. The V and J ends lost 4 bases and 6 bases, in that order; junction bases with no gene match: 6. Germline assignment: CDR1 MNHNS and CDR2 SASEGT. The CDR3 length is 14 residues. The CDR3 spells CASSGWDRGSEQYF. The CDR3 region has the DNA TGTGCCAGCAGTGGTTGGGACAGGGGTTCCGAGCAGTACTTC.

The chain employs TRBV10-1 and TRBJ2-7, with 11 bases matching TRBD1. CDR3 length: 13 residues. V lost 7 bases, J lost 3 bases, and 2 bases stayed unmatched. Germline V gene sequence: CDR1 WNHNN, CDR2 SYGVQD (reference sequence). The CDR3 loop is CASKGQGDYEQYF. The CDR3, as DNA: TGCGCCAGCAAGGGACAGGGGGACTACGAGCAGTACTTC.

This clone showed up just a few times. The V call is TRBV5-1, the J call TRBJ2-4; no reliable D call. The CDR3 is made up of 16 amino acids. Germline assignment: CDR1 SGHRS and CDR2 YFSETQ. Trimming pared 4 bases from V and 0 bases from J, leaving 14 bases between. CDR3 DNA sequence: TGCGCCAGCAGCCACGGACGGAATATAGCCAAAAACATTCAGTACTTC. It is translated as CASSHGRNIAKNIQYF.

The CDR3 loop is CASSLDNRAREPQHF. DNA of the CDR3: TGTGCCAGCAGCTTAGATAACAGGGCGAGGGAGCCCCAGCATTTT. The chain joins TRBV7-8 to TRBJ1-5, with a tentative D call TRBD1 (6 bases). Between the trimmed V and J ends, which lost 1 base and 8 bases, there was a span of 15 bases. Germline CDR1 and CDR2: SGHVS and FQNEAQ. This CDR3 spans 15 amino acids. The full variable domain, completed using reference TRBV7-8 and TRBJ1-5, is GAGVSQSPRYKVAKRGQDVALRCDPISGHVSLFWYQQALGQGPEFLTYFQNEAQLDKSGLPSDRFFAERPEGSVSTLKIQRTQQEDSAVYLCASSLDNRAREPQHFGDGTRLSIL.

The rearrangement uses TRBV5-4 and TRBJ1-4; the D is unclear. Looked up from germline, CDR1 is SGHNT and CDR2 is YYREEE (reference sequence). This CDR3 has 14 residues. V lost 4 bases and J lost 9, with 16 bases in between. The CDR3, as DNA: TGTGCCAGCAGCCCGGACCTCCACTATCAAAAACTGTTTTTT. Protein sequence: CASSPDLHYQKLFF.

The chain employs TRBV7-3 and TRBJ2-4; the match to TRBD2 covers 7 bases. The V segment lost 5 bases and the J segment 0 bases; nucleotides outside the gene matches: 7. The germline CDR1 and CDR2 sequences are SGHTA and FQGTGA. CDR3 length: 16 residues. CDR3 region: CASSLWGGGAKNIQYF. The CDR3 nucleotides are TGTGCCAGCAGCCTTTGGGGCGGGGGAGCCAAAAACATTCAGTACTTC.

This sequence joins TRBV11-3 and TRBJ2-2; D is unclear. Between the trimmed V and J ends, which lost 0 bases and 6 bases, there was a span of 5 bases. Germline V gene lookup returns CDR1 SGHNT and CDR2 YENEEA. The CDR3 runs to 13 residues. DNA for the CDR3: TGTGCCAGCAGCTTAGAGGCGGCCGGGGAGCTGTTTTTT. This translates into CASSLEAAGELFF.

The J gene is TRBJ1-1, the V gene TRBV28; TRBD1 might be the D (5 bases). The CDR3 length is 14 residues. Per the germline V gene, CDR1 is MDHEN and CDR2 is SYDVKM. The V end was cut by 5 bases, the J end by 3 bases, with 13 bases between. CDR3: CASSERQTHTEAFF. CDR3 nucleotides: TGTGCCAGCAGTGAAAGACAGACACACACTGAAGCTTTCTTT.